The 21 T cell receptor beta chains reported below all come from one sample, sequenced in a study of T cells after yellow fever vaccination. TCRdb re-called the 5' RACE reads with MiXCR, one entry per CDR3 protein. The table includes a few hundred thousand distinct CDR3 sequences, around a sixth detected once. Here the sequenced sample was PBMCs, taken before the yellow fever booster vaccination. Receptors were obtained from a man between 18 and 29 years old who received the YFV17D yellow fever vaccine.

This clonotype showed up just a few times. The chain combines TRBV10-3 with TRBJ2-3, with 14 bases aligning to TRBD2. The CDR3 has 14 amino acids. V shed 10 bases and J 4 bases; nucleotides not matched to a gene: 4. Germline V gene data show CDR1 as ENHRY and CDR2 as SYGVKD. The CDR3 nucleotides are TGTGCCAGCGGGACTAGCGGGGGACCAGATACGCAGTATTTT. It specifies CASGTSGGPDTQYF.

V and J are TRBV4-2 and TRBJ1-2, with 7 bases identical to TRBD1. The V gene end was trimmed by 0 bases and the J gene end by 2 bases; junction bases not matched to a gene: 0. The CDR3 consists of 14 residues. Germline lookup yields CDR1 LGHNA and CDR2 YNFKEQ. This CDR3 reads CASSQEQGNYGYTF. The CDR3, as DNA: TGTGCCAGCAGCCAAGAACAGGGGAACTATGGCTACACCTTC.

The V call is TRBV9, the J call TRBJ2-7; 8 nucleotides match TRBD2. This CDR3 contains 16 residues. The germline CDR1 and CDR2 sequences are SGDLS and YYNGEE. After removal of 0 bases from V and 0 bases from J, the junction contained 5 bases not matched to a gene. The CDR3 loop is CASSVGSGRDSYEQYV. CDR3 nucleotides: TGTGCCAGCAGCGTAGGCTCCGGGAGGGACTCCTACGAGCAGTACGTC.

The chain recombines TRBV9 with TRBJ2-7, with unresolved D. CDR3 length: 17 residues. The germline CDR1 and CDR2 sequences are SGDLS and YYNGEE. Trimming took off 2 bases at V and 3 bases at J, with 21 bases between the two ends. Here the CDR3 DNA reads TGTGCCAGCAGCGTGGGTGGGTCCCTAGGTAGTGTCTACGAGCAGTACTTC. Its translation: CASSVGGSLGSVYEQYF. Together with reference TRBV9 and TRBJ2-7, the CDR3 gives the full variable domain: DSGVTQTPKHLITATGQRVTLRCSPRSGDLSVYWYQQSLDQGLQFLIQYYNGEERAKGNILERFSAQQFPDLHSELNLSSLELGDSALYFCASSVGGSLGSVYEQYFGPGTRLTVT.

This clonotype was observed a few times. The chain uses TRBV29-1 and TRBJ1-2; D is undetermined. This CDR3 has 14 amino acids. The germline V gene encodes CDR1 SQVTM and CDR2 ANQGSEA. The ends were cut back, 4 bases at V and 5 bases at J, with 17 bases in the middle. This CDR3 reads CSVVARPPLYGYTF. The CDR3, as DNA: TGCAGCGTTGTTGCCCGGCCGCCCTTATATGGCTACACCTTC.

V usage is TRBV7-2 and J usage is TRBJ2-3, with D uncertain. Per germline, CDR1 SGHTA and CDR2 FQGNSA. V gave up 3 bases and J gave up 6 bases, with 13 bases separating them. The CDR3 has 14 residues. Written as DNA, the CDR3 is TGTGCCAGCAGCTTTGCCCCGACGCGGGATACGCAGTATTTT. This codes for CASSFAPTRDTQYF.

Many counts were recorded for this clonotype. The chain uses TRBV5-6 and TRBJ1-5, with D uncertain. Trimming took 4 bases from V and 3 from J, leaving 14 bases between them. The germline gives CDR1 SGHDT, CDR2 YYEEEE. The CDR3 is 15 residues long. CDR3 region: CASSAEGGYNQPQHF. Here the CDR3 DNA reads TGTGCCAGCAGCGCGGAGGGAGGATACAATCAGCCCCAGCATTTT.

This clonotype was picked up a small number of times. The chain employs TRBV7-8 and TRBJ2-1; 8 positions match TRBD2. V gave up 10 bases and J gave up 0 bases; unmatched junction bases: 2. The CDR3 is 13 residues long. Germline V gene sequence: CDR1 SGHVS, CDR2 FQNEAQ. CDR3 nucleotides: TGTGCCACGGGGGGGGCCTCCTACAATGAGCAGTTCTTC. This encodes CATGGASYNEQFF. Looking up the rest from reference TRBV7-8 and TRBJ2-1 gives the full variable domain: GAGVSQSPRYKVAKRGQDVALRCDPISGHVSLFWYQQALGQGPEFLTYFQNEAQLDKSGLPSDRFFAERPEGSVSTLKIQRTQQEDSAVYLCATGGASYNEQFFGPGTRLTVL.

This chain uses TRBV4-1 with TRBJ2-5; 7 nucleotides match TRBD2. V lost 5 bases and J lost 4; bases outside the gene matches: 10. Germline lookup yields CDR1 MGHRA and CDR2 YSYEKL. The CDR3 totals 15 residues. DNA for the CDR3: TGCGCCAGCAGCGGGCAGCGGGGACGGAGAGAGACCCAGTACTTC. Translation gives CASSGQRGRRETQYF.

The sample holds a few counts of this clonotype. This chain's CDR3 is CAISEDSGNTIYF. The CDR3 nucleotides read TGTGCCATCAGTGAAGATTCTGGAAACACCATATATTTT. The chain uses TRBV10-3 and TRBJ1-3; D gene unclear. The V end was cut by 3 bases, the J end by 1 base, with 4 bases between. The CDR3 is made up of 13 amino acids. Germline CDR1 reads ENHRY; CDR2 reads SYGVKD.

This clonotype occurred a few times. This chain connects TRBV29-1 to TRBJ1-1; the match to TRBD1 covers 8 bases. CDR1 and CDR2 from the germline V gene are SQVTM and ANQGSEA. J gave up 6 bases and V 7 bases, and 10 bases lay outside the gene matches. The CDR3 is 13 residues long. CDR3 DNA sequence: TGCAGCGAGACAGGGGATAACTATTCTGAAGCTTTCTTT. This encodes CSETGDNYSEAFF.

V usage is TRBV20-1 and J usage is TRBJ2-3; no clear D. Trimming pared 6 bases from V and 3 bases from J, leaving 16 bases between. CDR3 length equals 14 residues. CDR1 DFQATT and CDR2 SNEGSKA come from the germline V gene (reference sequence). DNA of the CDR3: TGCAGTGCACCCTTCTTAGGTGGGACAGATACGCAGTATTTT. This translates into CSAPFLGGTDTQYF.

This clonotype turned up a few times. V is TRBV4-2 and J is TRBJ2-3; D gene ambiguous. The CDR3 covers 14 residues. Trimming shortened V by 2 bases and J by 4 bases, and 10 bases separated the two germline ends. The germline V gene encodes CDR1 LGHNA and CDR2 YNFKEQ. The chain's CDR3 is CASSQSKASDTQYF. DNA for the CDR3: TGTGCCAGCAGCCAATCGAAAGCGTCAGATACGCAGTATTTT.

In this sample, this clonotype turned up a few times. The chain has TRBV6-6 and TRBJ2-4; D ambiguous. The germline CDR1 and CDR2 sequences are MNHNY and SVGAGI (reference sequence). V was cut by 2 bases and J by 6 bases, with 8 bases left in between. The CDR3 contains 13 residues. CDR3 protein: CASSYGVGNIQYF. CDR3 in DNA: TGTGCCAGCAGTTACGGGGTGGGAAACATTCAGTACTTC.

This clonotype has a handful of counts. The chain couples TRBV9 to TRBJ2-7; possibly TRBD2 for D (6 bases). The CDR3 extends over 14 amino acids. The germline gives CDR1 SGDLS, CDR2 YYNGEE. V lost 2 bases and J lost 3, with 12 bases in between. The CDR3 DNA reads TGTGCCAGCAGCGTCGGAGGGTCCGACTACGAGCAGTACTTC. It specifies CASSVGGSDYEQYF.

This chain links TRBV7-3 with TRBJ2-7, with D perhaps matching TRBD2 (5 bases). The V end lost 1 base, the J end lost 0 bases, and 7 bases lay between the germline ends. CDR1 is SGHTA, CDR2 FQGTGA, per germline. The CDR3 spans 14 residues. CDR3 amino acids: CASSLSRDSYEQYV. CDR3 sequence (DNA): TGTGCCAGCAGCTTAAGCCGGGACTCCTACGAGCAGTACGTC.

This clonotype was observed a few times. This sequence joins TRBV10-3 and TRBJ2-3; tentatively, D is TRBD2 (5 bases). Germline lookup yields CDR1 ENHRY and CDR2 SYGVKD. The V gene lost 0 bases and the J gene lost 4 bases, with 8 bases spanning the gap. The length of the CDR3 is 14 residues. DNA of the CDR3: TGTGCCATCAGTGAGTCAATGGGAGCAGATACGCAGTATTTT. The encoded protein is CAISESMGADTQYF.

The chain employs TRBV4-3 and TRBJ2-2; D may be TRBD2 (5 bases). V dropped 8 bases and J dropped 12 bases, with 22 bases sitting between them. CDR3 length equals 14 residues. Germline assignment: CDR1 LGHNA and CDR2 YSLEER. The CDR3 region is CASGLITRGSKLFF. CDR3 sequence (DNA): TGCGCCAGCGGGCTAATTACCCGGGGAAGTAAGCTGTTTTTT.

The chain couples TRBV5-1 to TRBJ2-1, with 7 bases that match TRBD2. CDR3 length: 15 amino acids. Germline values: CDR1 SGHRS, CDR2 YFSETQ. V trimming: 4 bases; J trimming: 9 bases; junction bases outside the gene matches: 13. CDR3 in amino acids: CASSPGGEVYGEQFF. As DNA, the CDR3 is TGCGCCAGCAGCCCGGGGGGAGAAGTTTACGGTGAGCAGTTCTTC.

This chain uses TRBV7-2 with TRBJ2-2; 8 positions match TRBD1. The germline gives CDR1 SGHTA, CDR2 FQGNSA. Trimming at V came to 5 bases and at J to 5 bases, leaving 4 bases not matched to a gene. The CDR3 runs to 14 residues. CDR3 region: CASSANRGTGELFF. DNA of the CDR3: TGTGCCAGCAGCGCGAACAGGGGGACCGGGGAGCTGTTTTTT.

This clonotype was seen a few times. The chain has TRBV4-3 and TRBJ2-3; D may be TRBD2 (5 bases). CDR1 is LGHNA and CDR2 is YSLEER in the germline V gene. The CDR3 length is 15 residues. Trimming cost V 2 bases and J 1 base, with 10 bases left between them. CDR3 protein: CASSQILEGTDTQYF. CDR3 DNA: TGCGCCAGCAGCCAAATACTGGAGGGCACAGATACGCAGTATTTT.